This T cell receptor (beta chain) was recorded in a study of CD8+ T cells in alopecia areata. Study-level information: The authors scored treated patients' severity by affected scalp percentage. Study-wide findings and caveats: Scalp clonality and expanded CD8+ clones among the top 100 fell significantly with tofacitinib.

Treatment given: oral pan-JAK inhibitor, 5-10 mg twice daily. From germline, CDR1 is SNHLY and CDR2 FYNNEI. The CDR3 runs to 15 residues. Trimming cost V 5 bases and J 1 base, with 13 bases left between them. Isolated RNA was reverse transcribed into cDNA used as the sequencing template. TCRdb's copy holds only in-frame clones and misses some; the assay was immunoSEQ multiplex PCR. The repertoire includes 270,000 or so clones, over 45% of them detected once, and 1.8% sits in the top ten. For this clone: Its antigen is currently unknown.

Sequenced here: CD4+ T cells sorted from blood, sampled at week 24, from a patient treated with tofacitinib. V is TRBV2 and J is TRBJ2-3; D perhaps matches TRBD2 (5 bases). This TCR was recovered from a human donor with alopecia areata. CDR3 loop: CASSWTAAGTDTQYF. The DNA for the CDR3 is TGTGCCAGCAGTTGGACTGCCGCAGGCACAGATACGCAGTATTTT.